Sequencing of this T cell receptor beta chain was carried out in a study of OX40 agonist ivuxolimab in advanced cancers. TCRdb's table, derived via immunoSEQ multiplex PCR, lists solely in-frame clones and lacks some. This sample carries about 53,000 clones, approximately 88% of them seen once, and the ten largest clones take over 8.5%. This clone has only a few counts. The antigen remains undetermined. Study results and caveats: Clonal expansion from baseline to week 6 occurred in both CD4+ and CD8+ T cells. Among T cells, CD8+ cells averaged more expanded clones than CD4+ cells.

Germline CDR1 MNHEY, CDR2 SMNVEV (reference sequence). V was trimmed by 3 bases and J by 3 bases, leaving 14 bases between them. This CDR3 contains 15 residues. The source was CD4+ or CD8+ T cells sorted from blood, collected in a trial of the OX40 agonist ivuxolimab. The J gene is TRBJ1-2, the V gene TRBV27, with D perhaps matching TRBD1 (5 bases). This TCR was recovered from an adult with an advanced solid tumor such as melanoma, head and neck, liver or kidney cancer. Here the CDR3 reads CASSFSSDSHYGYTF. CDR3 coding DNA: TGTGCCAGCAGTTTTTCCTCAGACAGCCACTATGGCTACACCTTC.